This T cell receptor beta chain was found in a study of OX40 agonist ivuxolimab in advanced cancers. Overall study: Three dose-escalation patients had partial responses: one with hepatocellular carcinoma and two with cutaneous melanoma. Whole-study findings and limits: Clones of CD4+ and CD8+ blood T cells grew by week 6 at doses of 0.1 to 3.0 mg/kg. Determination of antigen specificity was not performed for the expanded peripheral T cells.

This clone was seen only once. Antigen unknown. Some clones are missing from TCRdb's copy, which holds only in-frame ones; the method was immunoSEQ multiplex PCR. The sample yields tens of thousands of clones, roughly 85% seen once. This TCR came from an adult with an advanced solid tumor such as melanoma, head and neck, liver or kidney cancer. The material was CD4+ or CD8+ T cells sorted from blood, obtained in a trial of the OX40 agonist ivuxolimab.

The CDR3 DNA reads as TGTGCCAGCAGCCAAGTTTGGTCTAGCGGGTCCTACGAGCAGTACTTC. This gives the protein CASSQVWSSGSYEQYF. This rearrangement joins TRBV4-2 to TRBJ2-7; 8 positions agree with TRBD2. The CDR3 consists of 16 residues. Per germline, CDR1 LGHNA and CDR2 YNFKEQ. Unmatched junction bases numbered 6, after V lost 1 base and J lost 1 base.